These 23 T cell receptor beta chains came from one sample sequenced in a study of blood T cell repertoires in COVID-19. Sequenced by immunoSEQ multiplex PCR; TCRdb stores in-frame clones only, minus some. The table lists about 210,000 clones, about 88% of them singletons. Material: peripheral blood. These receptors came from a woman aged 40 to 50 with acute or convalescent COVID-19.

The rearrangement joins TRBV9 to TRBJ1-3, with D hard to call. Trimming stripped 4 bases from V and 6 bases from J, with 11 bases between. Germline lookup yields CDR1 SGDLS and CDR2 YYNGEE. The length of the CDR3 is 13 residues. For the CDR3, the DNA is TGTGCCAGCAGCCCTGCGGGTTCAAACACCATATATTTT. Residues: CASSPAGSNTIYF. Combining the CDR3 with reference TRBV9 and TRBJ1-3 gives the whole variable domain DSGVTQTPKHLITATGQRVTLRCSPRSGDLSVYWYQQSLDQGLQFLIQYYNGEERAKGNILERFSAQQFPDLHSELNLSSLELGDSALYFCASSPAGSNTIYFGEGSWLTVV.

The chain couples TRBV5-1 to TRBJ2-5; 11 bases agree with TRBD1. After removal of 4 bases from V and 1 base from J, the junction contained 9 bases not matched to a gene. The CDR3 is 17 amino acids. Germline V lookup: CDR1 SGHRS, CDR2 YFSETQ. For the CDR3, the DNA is TGCGCCAGCAGCGTAGCTCCGGACAGGGGGCTCCAAGAGACCCAGTACTTC. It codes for CASSVAPDRGLQETQYF.

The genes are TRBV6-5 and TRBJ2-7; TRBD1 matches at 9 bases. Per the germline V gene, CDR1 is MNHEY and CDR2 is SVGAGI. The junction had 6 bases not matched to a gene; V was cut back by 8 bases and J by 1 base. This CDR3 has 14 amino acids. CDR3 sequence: CASGDRAPSYEQYV. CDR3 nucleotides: TGTGCCAGCGGGGACAGGGCCCCTTCCTACGAGCAGTACGTC.

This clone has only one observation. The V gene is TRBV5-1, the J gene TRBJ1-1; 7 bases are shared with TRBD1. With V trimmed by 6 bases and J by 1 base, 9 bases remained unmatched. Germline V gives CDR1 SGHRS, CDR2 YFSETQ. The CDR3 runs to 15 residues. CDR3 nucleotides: TGCGCCAGCACCAAGGAACAGGGGACGAACACTGAAGCTTTCTTT. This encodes CASTKEQGTNTEAFF.

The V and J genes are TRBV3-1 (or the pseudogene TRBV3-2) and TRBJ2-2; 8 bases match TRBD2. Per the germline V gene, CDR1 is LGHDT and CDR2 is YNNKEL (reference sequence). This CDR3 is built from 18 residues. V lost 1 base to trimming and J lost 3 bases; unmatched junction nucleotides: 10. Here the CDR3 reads CASSQALIPGGYTGELFF. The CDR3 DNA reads TGTGCCAGCAGCCAAGCACTCATTCCGGGGGGGTACACCGGGGAGCTGTTTTTT.

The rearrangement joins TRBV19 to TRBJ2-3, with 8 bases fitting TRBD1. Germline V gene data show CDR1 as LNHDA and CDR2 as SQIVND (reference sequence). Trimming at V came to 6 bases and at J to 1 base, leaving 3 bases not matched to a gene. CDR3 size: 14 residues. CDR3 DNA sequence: TGTGCCAGTAGGAAGGACAGGGGCACAGATACGCAGTATTTT. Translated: CASRKDRGTDTQYF.

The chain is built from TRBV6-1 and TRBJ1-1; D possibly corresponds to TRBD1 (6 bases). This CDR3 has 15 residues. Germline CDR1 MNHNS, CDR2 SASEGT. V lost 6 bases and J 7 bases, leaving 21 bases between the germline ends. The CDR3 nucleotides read TGTGCCAGCAGACCCTGGGGGGGGGCTGGGAATGAAGCTTTCTTT. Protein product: CASRPWGGAGNEAFF.

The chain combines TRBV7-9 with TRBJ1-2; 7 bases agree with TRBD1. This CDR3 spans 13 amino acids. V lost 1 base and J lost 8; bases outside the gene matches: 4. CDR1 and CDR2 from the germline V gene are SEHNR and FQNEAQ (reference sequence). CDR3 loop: CASSLEGARGYTF. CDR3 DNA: TGTGCCAGCAGCTTAGAGGGGGCGCGGGGCTACACCTTC.

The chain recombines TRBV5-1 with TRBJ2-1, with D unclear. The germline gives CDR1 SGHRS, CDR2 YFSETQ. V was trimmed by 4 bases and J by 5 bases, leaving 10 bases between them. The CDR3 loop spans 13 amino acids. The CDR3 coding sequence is TGCGCCAGCAGCACCCCAGGCGACAATGAGCAGTTCTTC. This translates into CASSTPGDNEQFF.

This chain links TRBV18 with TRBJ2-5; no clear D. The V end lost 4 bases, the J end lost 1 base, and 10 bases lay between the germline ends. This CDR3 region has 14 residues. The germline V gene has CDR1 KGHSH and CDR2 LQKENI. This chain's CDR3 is CASSLSLGQETQYF. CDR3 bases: TGTGCCAGCTCACTCTCCCTCGGCCAAGAGACCCAGTACTTC.

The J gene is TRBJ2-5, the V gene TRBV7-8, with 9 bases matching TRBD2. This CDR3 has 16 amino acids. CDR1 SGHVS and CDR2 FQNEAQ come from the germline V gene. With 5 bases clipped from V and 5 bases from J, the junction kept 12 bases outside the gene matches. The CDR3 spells CASSQTSGLPLETQYF. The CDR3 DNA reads TGTGCCAGCAGCCAGACTAGCGGCCTCCCGTTGGAGACCCAGTACTTC. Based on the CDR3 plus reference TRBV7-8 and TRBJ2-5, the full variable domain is GAGVSQSPRYKVAKRGQDVALRCDPISGHVSLFWYQQALGQGPEFLTYFQNEAQLDKSGLPSDRFFAERPEGSVSTLKIQRTQQEDSAVYLCASSQTSGLPLETQYFGPGTRLLVL.

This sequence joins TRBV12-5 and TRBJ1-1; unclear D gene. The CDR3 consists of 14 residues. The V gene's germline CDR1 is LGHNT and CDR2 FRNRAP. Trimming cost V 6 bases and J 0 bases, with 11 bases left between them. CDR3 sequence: CASGQSIMNTEAFF. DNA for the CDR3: TGTGCTAGTGGACAGAGCATCATGAACACTGAAGCTTTCTTT.

CDR3 sequence: CASSSQGTAFF. CDR3 sequence (DNA): TGCGCCAGCAGCTCACAGGGGACAGCTTTCTTT. This chain connects TRBV5-1 to TRBJ1-1; 7 positions agree with TRBD1. Germline-derived CDR1 and CDR2 are SGHRS and YFSETQ. After removal of 3 bases from V and 10 bases from J, the junction contained 3 bases not matched to a gene. This CDR3 region has 11 residues.

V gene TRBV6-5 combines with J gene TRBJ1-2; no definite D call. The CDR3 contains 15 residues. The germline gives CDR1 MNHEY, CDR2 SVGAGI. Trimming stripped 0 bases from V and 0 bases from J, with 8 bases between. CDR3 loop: CASSYSAASNYGYTF. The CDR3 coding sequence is TGTGCCAGCAGTTACTCGGCCGCTTCTAACTATGGCTACACCTTC.

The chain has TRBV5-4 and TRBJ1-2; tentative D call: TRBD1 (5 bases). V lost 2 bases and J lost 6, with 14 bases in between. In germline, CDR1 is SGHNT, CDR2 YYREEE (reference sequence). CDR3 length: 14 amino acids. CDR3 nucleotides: TGTGCCAGCAGCTTATGGGAGGGGTGGGATGGCTACACCTTC. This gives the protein CASSLWEGWDGYTF.

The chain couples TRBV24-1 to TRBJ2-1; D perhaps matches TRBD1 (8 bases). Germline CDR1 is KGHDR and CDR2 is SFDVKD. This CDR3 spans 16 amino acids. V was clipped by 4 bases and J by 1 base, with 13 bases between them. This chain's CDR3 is CATSDNRGGSYNEQFF. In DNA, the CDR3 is TGTGCCACCAGTGACAACAGGGGGGGGTCCTACAATGAGCAGTTCTTC.

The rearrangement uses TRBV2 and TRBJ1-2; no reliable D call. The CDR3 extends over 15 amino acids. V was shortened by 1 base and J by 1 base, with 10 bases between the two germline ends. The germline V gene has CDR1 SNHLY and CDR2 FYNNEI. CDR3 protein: CASSEGTALNYGYTF. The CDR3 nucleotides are TGTGCCAGCAGTGAAGGAACAGCACTTAACTATGGCTACACCTTC.

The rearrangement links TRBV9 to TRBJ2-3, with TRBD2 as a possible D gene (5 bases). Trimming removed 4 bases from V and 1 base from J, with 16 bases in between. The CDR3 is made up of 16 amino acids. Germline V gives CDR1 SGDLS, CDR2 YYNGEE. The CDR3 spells CASSPRGLRGTDTQYF. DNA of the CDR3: TGTGCCAGCAGCCCTCGTGGTTTGAGGGGCACAGATACGCAGTATTTT.

The CDR3 sequence: CASKRGQGDQETQYF. DNA of the CDR3: TGTGCCAGCAAAAGGGGACAGGGGGACCAAGAGACCCAGTACTTC. This rearrangement joins TRBV7-9 to TRBJ2-5, with 11 bases aligning to TRBD1. The CDR3 consists of 15 residues. CDR1 and CDR2 (germline): SEHNR, FQNEAQ (reference sequence). V lost 7 bases to trimming and J lost 0 bases; unmatched junction nucleotides: 4.

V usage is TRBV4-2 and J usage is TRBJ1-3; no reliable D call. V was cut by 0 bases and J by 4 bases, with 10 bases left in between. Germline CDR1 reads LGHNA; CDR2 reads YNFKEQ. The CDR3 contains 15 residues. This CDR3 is CASSQDRGYGNTIYF. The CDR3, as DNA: TGTGCCAGCAGCCAAGATCGAGGGTACGGAAACACCATATATTTT.

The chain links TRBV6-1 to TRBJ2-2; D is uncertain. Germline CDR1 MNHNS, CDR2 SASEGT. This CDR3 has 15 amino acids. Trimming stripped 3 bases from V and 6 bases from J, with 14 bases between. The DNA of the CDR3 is TGTGCCAGCAGTGAGCCGACAAACCTCGCCGGGGAGCTGTTTTTT. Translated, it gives CASSEPTNLAGELFF.

The chain's CDR3 is CASSPFDREGTDTQYF. CDR3 sequence (DNA): TGTGCCAGCTCACCCTTTGACAGGGAGGGCACAGATACGCAGTATTTT. This chain joins TRBV18 and TRBJ2-3; tentatively, D is TRBD1 (7 bases). Germline CDR1 KGHSH, CDR2 LQKENI. The length of the CDR3 is 16 residues. Trimming shortened V by 3 bases and J by 1 base, and 14 bases separated the two germline ends.

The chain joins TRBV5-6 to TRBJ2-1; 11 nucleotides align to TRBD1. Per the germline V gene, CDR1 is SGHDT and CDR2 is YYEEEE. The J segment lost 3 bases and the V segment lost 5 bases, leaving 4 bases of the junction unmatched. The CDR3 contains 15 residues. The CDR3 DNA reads TGTGCCAGCAGGAGGACAGGGGGCTTCTACAATGAGCAGTTCTTC. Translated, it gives CASRRTGGFYNEQFF.